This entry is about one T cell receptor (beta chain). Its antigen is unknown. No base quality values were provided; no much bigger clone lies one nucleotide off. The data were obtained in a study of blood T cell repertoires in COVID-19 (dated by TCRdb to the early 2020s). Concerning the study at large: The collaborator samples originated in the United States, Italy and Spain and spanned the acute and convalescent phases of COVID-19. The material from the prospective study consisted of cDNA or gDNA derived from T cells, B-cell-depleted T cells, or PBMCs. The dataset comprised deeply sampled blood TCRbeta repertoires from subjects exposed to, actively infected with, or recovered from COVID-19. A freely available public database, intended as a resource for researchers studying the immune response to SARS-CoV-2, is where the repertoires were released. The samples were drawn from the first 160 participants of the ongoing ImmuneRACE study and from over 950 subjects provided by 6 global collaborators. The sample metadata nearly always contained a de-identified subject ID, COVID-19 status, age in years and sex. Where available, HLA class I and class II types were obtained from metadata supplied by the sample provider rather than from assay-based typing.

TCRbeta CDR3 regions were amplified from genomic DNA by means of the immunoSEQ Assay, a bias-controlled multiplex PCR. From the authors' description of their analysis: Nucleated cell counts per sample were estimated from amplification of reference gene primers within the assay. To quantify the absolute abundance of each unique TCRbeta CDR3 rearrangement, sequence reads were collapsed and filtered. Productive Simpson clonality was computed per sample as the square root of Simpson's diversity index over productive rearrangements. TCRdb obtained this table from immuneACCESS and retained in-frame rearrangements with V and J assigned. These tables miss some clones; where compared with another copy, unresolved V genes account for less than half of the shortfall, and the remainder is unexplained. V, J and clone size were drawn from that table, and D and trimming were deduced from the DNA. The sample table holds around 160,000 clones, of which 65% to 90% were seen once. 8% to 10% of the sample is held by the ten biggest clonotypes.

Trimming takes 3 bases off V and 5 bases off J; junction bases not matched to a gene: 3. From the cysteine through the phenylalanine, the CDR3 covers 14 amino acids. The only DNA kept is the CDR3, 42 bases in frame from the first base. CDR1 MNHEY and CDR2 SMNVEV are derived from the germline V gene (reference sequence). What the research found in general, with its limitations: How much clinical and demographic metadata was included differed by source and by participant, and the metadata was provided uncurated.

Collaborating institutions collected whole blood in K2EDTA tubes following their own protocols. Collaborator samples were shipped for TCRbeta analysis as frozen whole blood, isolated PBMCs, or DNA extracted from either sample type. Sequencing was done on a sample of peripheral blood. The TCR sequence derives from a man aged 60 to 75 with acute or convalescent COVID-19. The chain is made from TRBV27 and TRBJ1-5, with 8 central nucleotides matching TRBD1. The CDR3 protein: CASSFGQGHQPQHF. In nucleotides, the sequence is TGTGCCAGCAGTTTCGGACAGGGCCATCAGCCCCAGCATTTT.